This passage covers 20 T cell receptor beta chains from one sample sequenced in a study of T cell repertoires in cytomegalovirus infection. These receptors have no known antigen. A single record per CDR3 protein comes from TCRdb applying MiXCR to the reads. The table shows some 270,000 distinct CDR3 sequences, with roughly 21% occurring only once. The sequenced sample was cultured PBMCs, obtained from culture after CMV antigen stimulation. These receptors all come from a human donor in good health (CMV status not recorded). Some clones in this sample may be carry-over from other donors' samples.

This chain links TRBV7-9 with TRBJ1-1; D is undetermined. Germline assignment: CDR1 SEHNR and CDR2 FQNEAQ (reference sequence). The CDR3 loop spans 14 amino acids. With 0 bases removed from V and 7 bases from J, the gap between germline ends came to 12 bases. The chain's CDR3 is CASSLAPAGLEAFF. The CDR3 DNA reads as TGTGCCAGCAGCTTAGCGCCCGCCGGCCTTGAAGCTTTCTTT.

The chain combines TRBV4-3 with TRBJ1-1; D not certain. Trimming shortened V by 1 base and J by 2 bases, and 8 bases separated the two germline ends. The CDR3 consists of 14 residues. Per the germline V gene, CDR1 is LGHNA and CDR2 is YSLEER. The CDR3 DNA follows: TGCGCCAGCAGCCAAGTCTCAACAAACACTGAAGCTTTCTTT. This sequence encodes CASSQVSTNTEAFF.

This clonotype was seen at least ten times. This chain connects TRBV27 to TRBJ2-1, with D perhaps TRBD1 (6 bases). CDR1 is MNHEY and CDR2 is SMNVEV in the germline V gene (reference sequence). Trimming cost V 0 bases and J 13 bases, with 13 bases left between them. There are 13 residues in the CDR3. For the CDR3, the DNA is TGTGCCAGCAGTTTATCACTTTGGGACACACAGTTCTTC. It specifies CASSLSLWDTQFF.

The chain recombines TRBV27 with TRBJ2-2; 8 bases agree with TRBD1. Per germline, CDR1 MNHEY and CDR2 SMNVEV (reference sequence). V shed 4 bases and J 4 bases; nucleotides not matched to a gene: 2. The CDR3 covers 14 residues. The CDR3 nucleotides are TGTGCCAGCAGTTGGACAGGGCTCACCGGGGAGCTGTTTTTT. It yields the protein CASSWTGLTGELFF.

V gene TRBV7-2 combines with J gene TRBJ1-1; D not certain. Per germline, CDR1 SGHTA and CDR2 FQGNSA. The CDR3 spans 14 residues. With 5 bases removed from V and 0 bases from J, the gap between germline ends came to 10 bases. CDR3 in amino acids: CASSRAEMNTEAFF. In nucleotides, the CDR3 is TGTGCCAGCAGCCGGGCGGAGATGAACACTGAAGCTTTCTTT.

This chain links TRBV19 with TRBJ1-2, with D hard to call. In germline, CDR1 is LNHDA, CDR2 SQIVND (reference sequence). V was trimmed by 4 bases and J by 1 base, leaving 16 bases between them. This CDR3 has 16 amino acids. CDR3 in DNA: TGTGCCAGTAGTACCCTCGCAGCGCCGGATAACTATGGCTACACCTTC. It yields the protein CASSTLAAPDNYGYTF.

The sample holds a few counts of this clonotype. This chain joins TRBV7-2 and TRBJ2-7; perhaps TRBD1 as D (6 bases). CDR3 size: 15 residues. The germline V gene encodes CDR1 SGHTA and CDR2 FQGNSA. The ends were cut back, 5 bases at V and 4 bases at J, with 18 bases in the middle. For the CDR3, the DNA is TGTGCCAGCAGCCCCGCGTCCACAGGGCGATACGAGCAGTACTTC. Its translation is CASSPASTGRYEQYF.

The rearrangement uses TRBV7-3 and TRBJ2-5; D may be TRBD1 or TRBD2 (6 bases each). V was cut by 5 bases and J by 3 bases, with 13 bases left in between. The CDR3 totals 14 residues. Germline V gene sequence: CDR1 SGHTA, CDR2 FQGTGA. The CDR3 spells CASSGGLVKETQYF. DNA of the CDR3: TGTGCCAGCAGCGGGGGGCTAGTAAAAGAGACCCAGTACTTC.

There are a few counts of this clonotype. The gene calls are TRBV30 and TRBJ2-1; TRBD2 aligns across 10 bases. With 3 bases clipped from V and 6 bases from J, the junction kept 5 bases outside the gene matches. Germline-derived CDR1 and CDR2 are GTSNPN and SVGIG (reference sequence). The CDR3 consists of 14 residues. The CDR3: CAWRRTSGSNEQFF. The CDR3 DNA is TGTGCCTGGAGAAGGACTAGCGGTTCCAATGAGCAGTTCTTC.

There are a few counts of this clonotype. This chain connects TRBV19 to TRBJ1-4; TRBD1 might be the D (6 bases). CDR1 is LNHDA and CDR2 is SQIVND in the germline V gene (reference sequence). The CDR3 sequence is 16 residues long. Between the trimmed V and J ends, which lost 6 bases and 0 bases, there was a span of 14 bases. CDR3: CASRRYREATNEKLFF. Here the CDR3 DNA reads TGTGCCAGTAGACGTTACAGGGAAGCAACTAATGAAAAACTGTTTTTT.

The rearrangement joins TRBV20-1 to TRBJ1-5; 9 nucleotides align to TRBD1. The V segment lost 0 bases and the J segment 6 bases; nucleotides outside the gene matches: 6. Germline CDR1 is DFQATT and CDR2 is SNEGSKA (reference sequence). The CDR3 sequence is 15 residues long. The CDR3 is CSARDGQGRGQPQHF. Written as DNA, the CDR3 is TGCAGTGCTAGAGACGGACAGGGGAGGGGTCAGCCCCAGCATTTT.

In this sample, this clonotype turned up a few times. J is TRBJ2-1 and V is TRBV20-1; D is tentatively TRBD1 or TRBD2 (6 bases each). The V gene's germline CDR1 is DFQATT and CDR2 SNEGSKA (reference sequence). This CDR3 region has 16 residues. The CDR3 bases are TGCAGCGCCTGGAACCTGCGGGACACATCCTACAATGAGCAGTTCTTC. It encodes CSAWNLRDTSYNEQFF.

V usage is TRBV2 and J usage is TRBJ2-1; 11 nucleotides line up with TRBD2. Germline V CDR1 and CDR2: SNHLY, FYNNEI. The CDR3 sequence is 15 residues long. V shed 1 base, J shed 4 bases, and the junction held 0 bases outside the gene matches. DNA of the CDR3: TGTGCCAGCAGTGAAGGGACTAGCGGGTACAATGAGCAGTTCTTC. Translating it yields CASSEGTSGYNEQFF.

This clonotype was seen ten or more times. The chain has TRBV7-2 and TRBJ2-7; 8 bases line up with TRBD2. Germline V CDR1 and CDR2: SGHTA, FQGNSA. CDR3 length equals 14 residues. J gave up 3 bases and V 3 bases, and 4 bases lay outside the gene matches. DNA of the CDR3: TGTGCCAGCAGCTTTGCCGGGAGGGACTACGAGCAGTACTTC. It yields the protein CASSFAGRDYEQYF.

V is TRBV5-4 and J is TRBJ2-1; D call uncertain. Trimming shortened V by 4 bases and J by 7 bases, and 15 bases separated the two germline ends. CDR1 SGHNT and CDR2 YYREEE come from the germline V gene (reference sequence). CDR3 length: 14 amino acids. The CDR3 reads CASSPETLGNEQFF. The CDR3 bases are TGTGCCAGCAGCCCAGAAACCCTAGGAAATGAGCAGTTCTTC.

This clonotype was observed a handful of times. CDR3 region: CASSTWTSGRNYNEQFF. DNA of the CDR3: TGTGCCAGCAGCACCTGGACTAGCGGGAGGAACTACAATGAGCAGTTCTTC. The chain has TRBV11-2 and TRBJ2-1; 14 bases agree with TRBD2. There are 17 residues in the CDR3. Germline assignment: CDR1 SGHAT and CDR2 FQNNGV. V lost 5 bases and J lost 3; bases outside the gene matches: 6.

The CDR3 sequence is CASSRDSQYEQYF. CDR3 bases: TGCGCCAGCAGCAGGGACAGCCAATACGAGCAGTACTTC. V is TRBV5-1 and J is TRBJ2-7; TRBD1 aligns across 7 bases. V was clipped by 4 bases and J by 4 bases; unmatched bases: 5. Germline V gene sequence: CDR1 SGHRS, CDR2 YFSETQ. This CDR3 has 13 residues.

CDR3 DNA sequence: TGTGCCAGCAGCTTTCTGGACAGTGGAACTGAAGCTTTCTTT. Amino acids: CASSFLDSGTEAFF. The V and J genes are TRBV9 and TRBJ1-1; weak D call: TRBD1 (6 bases). The CDR3 consists of 14 residues. Germline loops: CDR1 SGDLS, CDR2 YYNGEE. V lost 4 bases and J lost 5, with 15 bases in between.

This clonotype was seen ten or more times. The J gene is TRBJ2-3, the V gene TRBV7-2, with 12 bases identical to TRBD1. The CDR3 covers 17 residues. Germline-derived CDR1 and CDR2 are SGHTA and FQGNSA. Trimming took 5 bases from V and 5 from J; bases not matched to a gene: 11. The DNA of the CDR3 is TGTGCCAGCAGCCACGTCCGGGACAGGGGGCTCGGAGATACGCAGTATTTT. Translated, it gives CASSHVRDRGLGDTQYF.

On this clonotype: Possible read error: a much larger clone is one base away. The CDR3 carries no conserved terminal phenylalanine or tryptophan, so it likely arises from a read error. This chain links TRBV19 with TRBJ2-4, with D possibly TRBD2 on 5 matching bases. V was cut by 0 bases and J by 7 bases, with 16 bases left in between. This CDR3 has 16 residues. Germline V CDR1 and CDR2: LNHDA, SQIVND (reference sequence). CDR3 amino acids: CASSIETTSRRNIQYV. For the CDR3, the DNA is TGTGCCAGTAGTATAGAGACTACCTCTCGTCGGAACATTCAGTACGTC.